This entry concerns a single T cell receptor beta chain. The antigen is undetermined. The record originates from a study of T cells in Graves' hyperthyroidism and ophthalmopathy. Findings of the study overall: A 13 V-J signature model discriminated ophthalmopathy versus stable hyperthyroidism.

TCR beta CDR3 regions were amplified from RNA transcripts. HTBI primers were employed in a first-round RT-PCR of the TCR CDR3. TCRdb used MiXCR to reprocess the multiplex PCR reads, holding one entry per CDR3 protein. The table shows about 300,000 distinct CDR3 sequences, with under 30% occurring only once. The TCR sequence derives from a man aged 40-49 years with Graves' hyperthyroidism that later progressed to Graves' ophthalmopathy. The sequenced sample consisted of blood.

In nucleotides, the CDR3 is TGTGCCAGCAGCCCATTTGGGGGGGCGCAGGAGACCCAGTACTTC. This codes for CASSPFGGAQETQYF. The chain combines TRBV7-8 with TRBJ2-5; D possibly corresponds to TRBD2 (7 bases). The V gene's germline CDR1 is SGHVS and CDR2 FQNEAQ. The ends were cut back, 5 bases at V and 5 bases at J, with 18 bases in the middle. The CDR3 length is 15 residues.